This passage covers 10 T cell receptor beta chains from one sample sequenced in a study of a mutant IDH1 vaccine in newly diagnosed glioma. The time point: baseline, week 1 (first vaccination visit). Treatment described: pre-vaccination baseline after standard-of-care therapy. Profiling relied on immunoSEQ multiplex PCR, and the TCRdb table lists in-frame clones only, not all of them. Of over 75,000 clones in the sample, roughly 89% were seen once. Sequencing used PBMCs, obtained from a glioma patient treated with radiotherapy, temozolomide or both. The receptors stem from a woman aged 45-65 years with glioma.

The chain uses TRBV7-9 and TRBJ2-1; TRBD2 might be the D (5 bases). The CDR3 length is 13 residues. Deletions cut 5 bases from V and 4 bases from J, with 9 bases between. The germline V gene encodes CDR1 SEHNR and CDR2 FQNEAQ (reference sequence). In nucleotides, the CDR3 is TGTGCCAGCAGCAAGCCGGGGTACAATGAGCAGTTCTTC. Protein product: CASSKPGYNEQFF. Filled out from reference TRBV7-9 and TRBJ2-1, the complete variable domain reads DTGVSQNPRHKITKRGQNVTFRCDPISEHNRLYWYRQTLGQGPEFLTYFQNEAQLEKSRLLSDRFSAERPKGSFSTLEIQRTEQGDSAMYLCASSKPGYNEQFFGPGTRLTVL.

The chain combines TRBV7-9 with TRBJ2-1; no definite D call. This CDR3 comprises 15 residues. V was shortened by 3 bases and J by 8 bases, with 17 bases between the two germline ends. Germline V CDR1 and CDR2: SEHNR, FQNEAQ (reference sequence). CDR3 loop: CASSFRPRPIDEQFF. In DNA form, the CDR3 reads TGTGCCAGCAGCTTTCGTCCCCGACCGATCGATGAGCAGTTCTTC.

The CDR3 nucleotides read TGTGCCAGCAGTTACTCGAAGGCAGGGGGATATACGCAGTATTTT. Protein: CASSYSKAGGYTQYF. This chain links TRBV6-5 with TRBJ2-3, with TRBD1 identical over 7 bases. V trimming: 0 bases; J trimming: 7 bases; junction bases outside the gene matches: 7. This CDR3 has 15 residues. Germline V gives CDR1 MNHEY, CDR2 SVGAGI.

This chain uses TRBV30 with TRBJ2-5; possibly TRBD2 for D (6 bases). This CDR3 is 15 amino acids long. Germline V gene lookup returns CDR1 GTSNPN and CDR2 SVGIG (reference sequence). Trimming removed 4 bases at V and 2 bases at J, with 17 bases between. The CDR3 DNA follows: TGTGCCTGGATTCTGCGAGGGAGGAATCAAGAGACCCAGTACTTC. Its protein is CAWILRGRNQETQYF. Full variable domain (outside the CDR3, taken from reference TRBV30 and TRBJ2-5): SQTIHQWPATLVQPVGSPLSLECTVEGTSNPNLYWYRQAAGRGLQLLFYSVGIGQISSEVPQNLSASRPQDRQFILSSKKLLLSDSGFYLCAWILRGRNQETQYFGPGTRLLVL.

This chain uses TRBV19 with TRBJ2-1; maybe TRBD2 (6 bases). The germline V gene encodes CDR1 LNHDA and CDR2 SQIVND (reference sequence). The CDR3 loop spans 15 amino acids. V shed 1 base and J shed 2 bases, with 9 bases lying between them. The CDR3 DNA reads as TGTGCCAGTAGTATAGCGGGAGTCCCCTACAATGAGCAGTTCTTC. Protein: CASSIAGVPYNEQFF.

The rearrangement links TRBV10-3 to TRBJ2-7; the D gene is possibly TRBD2 (6 bases). Trimming took 8 bases from V and 7 from J, leaving 24 bases between them. In germline, CDR1 is ENHRY, CDR2 SYGVKD. The CDR3 runs to 15 residues. CDR3 sequence: CAIGGSTVRSLEQYF. The DNA for the CDR3 is TGTGCCATCGGGGGGTCTACAGTAAGGTCCCTAGAGCAGTACTTC.

The chain carries TRBV5-1 and TRBJ2-3; 9 nucleotides align to TRBD1. Unmatched junction bases numbered 10, after V lost 2 bases and J lost 3 bases. Germline V CDR1 and CDR2: SGHRS, YFSETQ. This CDR3 is built from 17 residues. The chain's CDR3 is CASSFGSGTGTTDTQYF. DNA of the CDR3: TGCGCCAGCAGCTTCGGATCCGGGACAGGGACGACAGATACGCAGTATTTT.

The chain has TRBV6-1 and TRBJ2-7; 9 bases line up with TRBD1. The J segment lost 7 bases and the V segment lost 4 bases, leaving 5 bases of the junction unmatched. This CDR3 spans 13 amino acids. Germline CDR1 is MNHNS and CDR2 is SASEGT. The CDR3 sequence: CASSGQGEGEQYF. The CDR3 coding sequence is TGTGCCAGCAGTGGACAGGGGGAGGGAGAGCAGTACTTC.

The V gene is TRBV7-6, the J gene TRBJ2-2; D is ambiguous. V was clipped by 5 bases and J by 6 bases, with 22 bases between them. In germline, CDR1 is SGHVS, CDR2 FNYEAQ. This CDR3 has 17 residues. The CDR3 DNA follows: TGTGCCAGCAGCGAAACGCGCGGCCTAGACCCCCCCGGGGAGCTGTTTTTT. This encodes CASSETRGLDPPGELFF.

This rearrangement joins TRBV18 to TRBJ2-2; D uncertain. The V gene lost 2 bases and the J gene lost 7 bases, with 8 bases spanning the gap. Germline V gene sequence: CDR1 KGHSH, CDR2 LQKENI. The CDR3 spans 13 residues. The CDR3 region has the DNA TGTGCCAGCTCACCAAGACCCGGCGGGGAGCTGTTTTTT. It codes for CASSPRPGGELFF. Full variable domain (missing parts from reference TRBV18 and TRBJ2-2): NAGVMQNPRHLVRRRGQEARLRCSPMKGHSHVYWYRQLPEEGLKFMVYLQKENIIDESGMPKERFSAEFPKEGPSILRIQQVVRGDSAAYFCASSPRPGGELFFGEGSRLTVL.